This note documents a single T cell receptor (beta chain) sequence. The data stem from a study of Ad26.COV2.S vaccination and SARS-CoV-2 variants. Specified treatment: 15 to 20 received Ad26.COV2.S at low or high dose, single or two shots; roughly five received placebo; per-sample allocation not given. Specimen acquisition occurred on day 63 following the initial vaccine or placebo injection. TCRdb's table, derived via immunoSEQ multiplex PCR, lists solely in-frame clones and lacks some. This sample has more than 250,000 clones, with 70% to 90% found just once. Germline CDR1 reads MNHEY; CDR2 reads SMNVEV (reference sequence). This CDR3 is built from 16 residues. V lost 6 bases, J lost 1 base, and 13 bases lay in between.

V is TRBV27 and J is TRBJ2-6; tentative D call: TRBD1 (6 bases). The sample here was peripheral blood, taken in a trial of Ad26.COV2.S vaccine versus placebo. This TCR derives from a person aged 18-65 years who received the Ad26.COV2.S COVID-19 vaccine or a placebo. The CDR3, as DNA: TGTGCCAGCAGCCCGTTAGGGGGATCTGGGGCCAACGTCCTGACTTTC. As protein: CASSPLGGSGANVLTF.